This TCR beta chain was observed in a study of metastatic and nonmetastatic thyroid tumors. Germline CDR1 is LNHDA and CDR2 is SQIVND (reference sequence). Trimming cost V 0 bases and J 4 bases; bases outside gene matches: 5. The CDR3 sequence is 18 residues long. All patients were treatment-naive before thyroid surgery. TCRdb ran MiXCR on the PCR reads. This sample has roughly 40,000 clones, with about 17% found just once. In its sample, this clone was seen many times. V and J are TRBV19 and TRBJ2-3; 15 positions agree with TRBD2. This clonotype was sampled from a female donor with papillary thyroid cancer or a benign thyroid nodule (not recorded which). Some clones in this sample may be carry-over from other donors' samples. Sequencing input: blood. The CDR3 spells CASSIEWTSGRAADTQYF. CDR3 nucleotide sequence: TGTGCCAGTAGTATAGAATGGACTAGCGGGAGGGCCGCAGATACGCAGTATTTT.